This T cell receptor (beta chain) was profiled in a study of vaccination and CD4 T cells after COVID-19. Study at large: A positive SARS-CoV-2 nasal swab PCR result was recorded for each convalescent patient; about 9 were mild and one severe. Six males and four females, two Hispanic, made up the convalescents.

The dates of positive PCR tests extended from March through December 2020 and came before the US Alpha, Beta and Delta variants. CDR3 length equals 13 residues. Germline CDR1 and CDR2: SGHTS and YDEGEE. The V end was cut by 9 bases, the J end by 4 bases, with 16 bases between. TCRdb reprocessed the PCR reads via MiXCR and lists one record per CDR3 protein. The sample holds about 19,000 distinct CDR3 sequences, approximately 60% seen once. Specimen: CD4+ T cells from blood, collected after SARS-CoV-2 vaccination. The sequence derives from a human donor who had recovered from COVID-19. The chain employs TRBV5-8 and TRBJ1-2, with D maybe TRBD1 (5 bases). CDR3 bases: TGTGCCACCCGGGGGGGTAATGGCTATGGCTACACCTTC. This gives the protein CATRGGNGYGYTF.